This T cell receptor (beta chain) was recorded in a study of Ad26.COV2.S vaccination and SARS-CoV-2 variants. The study's findings and limits: After vaccination, reports described spike-specific CD8+ and CD4+ T cell responses as showing substantial breadth. There was a possibility that the TCR breadth and depth analyses underestimated total T cell responses.

The treatment is: around 19 received Ad26.COV2.S at low or high dose, single or two shots; several received placebo; per-sample allocation not given. Day 63 following the first vaccine or placebo injection was when the samples were taken. Concerning this clone: Its target is unknown.

Only in-frame clones appear in the TCRdb table, and some are missing; sequencing was by immunoSEQ multiplex PCR. The sample comprises about 350,000 clones, about 88% of which are singletons, and approximately 5.9% rests with the top ten. V lost 1 base, J lost 5 bases, and 14 bases lay in between. Germline V gene data show CDR1 as LGHDT and CDR2 as YNNKEL (reference sequence). The CDR3 runs 15 residues. The sample was peripheral blood, taken in a trial of Ad26.COV2.S vaccine versus placebo. This TCR came from a person between 18 and 59 years old who received the Ad26.COV2.S COVID-19 vaccine or a placebo. The V gene is TRBV3-1 (or the pseudogene TRBV3-2), the J gene TRBJ1-2; D is perhaps TRBD1 (6 bases). CDR3 sequence (DNA): TGTGCCAGCAGCCAAGCTCTACAGGGAAAGTATGGCTACACCTTC. This codes for CASSQALQGKYGYTF.